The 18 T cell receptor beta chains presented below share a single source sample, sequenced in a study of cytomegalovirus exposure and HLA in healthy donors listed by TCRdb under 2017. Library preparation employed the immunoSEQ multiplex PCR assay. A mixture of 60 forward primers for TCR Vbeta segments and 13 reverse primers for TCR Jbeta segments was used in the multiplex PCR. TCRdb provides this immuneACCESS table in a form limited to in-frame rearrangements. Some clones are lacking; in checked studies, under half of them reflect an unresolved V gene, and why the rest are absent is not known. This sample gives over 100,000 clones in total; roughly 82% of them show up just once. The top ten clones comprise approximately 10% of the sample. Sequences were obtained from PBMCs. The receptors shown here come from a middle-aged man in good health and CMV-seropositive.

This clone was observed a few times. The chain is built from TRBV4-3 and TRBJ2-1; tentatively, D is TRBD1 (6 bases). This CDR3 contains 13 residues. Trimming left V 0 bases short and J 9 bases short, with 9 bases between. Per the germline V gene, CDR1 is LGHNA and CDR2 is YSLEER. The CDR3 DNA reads TGCGCCAGCAGCCAAGAGGGGGCCCTTGAGCAGTTCTTC. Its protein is CASSQEGALEQFF.

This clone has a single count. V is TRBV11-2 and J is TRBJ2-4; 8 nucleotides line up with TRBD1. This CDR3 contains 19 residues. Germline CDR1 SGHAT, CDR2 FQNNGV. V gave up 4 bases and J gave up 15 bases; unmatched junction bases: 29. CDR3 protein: CASSSDRAGWFDWTNRGYF. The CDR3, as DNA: TGTGCCAGCAGCTCGGACAGGGCGGGTTGGTTTGACTGGACGAACCGGGGGTACTTC.

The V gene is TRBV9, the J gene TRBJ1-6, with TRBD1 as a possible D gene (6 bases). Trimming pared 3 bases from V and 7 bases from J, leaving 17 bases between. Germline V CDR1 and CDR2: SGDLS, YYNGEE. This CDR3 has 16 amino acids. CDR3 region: CASSDDTRGGNSPLHF. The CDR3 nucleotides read TGTGCCAGCAGCGACGACACCAGGGGCGGGAATTCACCCCTCCACTTT. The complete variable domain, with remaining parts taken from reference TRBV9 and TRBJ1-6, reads DSGVTQTPKHLITATGQRVTLRCSPRSGDLSVYWYQQSLDQGLQFLIQYYNGEERAKGNILERFSAQQFPDLHSELNLSSLELGDSALYFCASSDDTRGGNSPLHFGNGTRLTVT.

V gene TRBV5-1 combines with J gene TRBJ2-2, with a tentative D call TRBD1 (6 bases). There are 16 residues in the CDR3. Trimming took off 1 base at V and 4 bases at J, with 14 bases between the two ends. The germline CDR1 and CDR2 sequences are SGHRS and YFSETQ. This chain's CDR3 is CASSLFGRGGTGELFF. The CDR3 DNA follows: TGCGCCAGCAGCTTGTTTGGCAGGGGCGGCACCGGGGAGCTGTTTTTT. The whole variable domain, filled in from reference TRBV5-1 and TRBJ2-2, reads KAGVTQTPRYLIKTRGQQVTLSCSPISGHRSVSWYQQTPGQGLQFLFEYFSETQRNKGNFPGRFSGRQFSNSRSEMNVSTLELGDSALYLCASSLFGRGGTGELFFGEGSRLTVL.

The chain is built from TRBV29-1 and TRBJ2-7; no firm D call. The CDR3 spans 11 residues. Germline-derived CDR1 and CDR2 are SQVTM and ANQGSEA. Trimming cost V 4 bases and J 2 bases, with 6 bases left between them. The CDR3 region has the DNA TGCAGCGTTGGAGCTACCTACGAGCAGTACTTC. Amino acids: CSVGATYEQYF.

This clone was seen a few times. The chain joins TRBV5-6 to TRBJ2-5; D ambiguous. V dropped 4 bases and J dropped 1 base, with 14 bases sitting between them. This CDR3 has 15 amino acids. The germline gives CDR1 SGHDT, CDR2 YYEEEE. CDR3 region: CASSADYAVQETQYF. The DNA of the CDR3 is TGTGCCAGCAGCGCCGATTATGCAGTCCAAGAGACCCAGTACTTC. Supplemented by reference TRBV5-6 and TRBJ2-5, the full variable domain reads DAGVTQSPTHLIKTRGQQVTLRCSPKSGHDTVSWYQQALGQGPQFIFQYYEEEERQRGNFPDRFSGHQFPNYSSELNVNALLLGDSALYLCASSADYAVQETQYFGPGTRLLVL.

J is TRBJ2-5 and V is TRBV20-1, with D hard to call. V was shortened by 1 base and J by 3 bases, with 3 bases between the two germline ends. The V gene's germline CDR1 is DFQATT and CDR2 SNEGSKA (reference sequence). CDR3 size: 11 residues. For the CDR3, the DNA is TGCAGTGCTAGAGCAGAAGAGACCCAGTACTTC. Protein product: CSARAEETQYF.

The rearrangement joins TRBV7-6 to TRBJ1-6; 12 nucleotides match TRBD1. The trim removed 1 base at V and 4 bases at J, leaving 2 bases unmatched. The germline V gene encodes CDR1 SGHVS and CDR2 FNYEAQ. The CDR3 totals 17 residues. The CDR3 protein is CASSLVGQGAYNSPLHF. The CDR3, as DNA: TGTGCCAGCAGCTTAGTGGGACAGGGGGCGTATAATTCACCCCTCCACTTT.

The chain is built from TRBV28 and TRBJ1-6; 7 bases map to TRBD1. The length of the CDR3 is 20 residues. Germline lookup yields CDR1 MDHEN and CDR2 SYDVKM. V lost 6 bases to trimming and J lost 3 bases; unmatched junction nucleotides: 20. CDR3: CASRPRTGDLIVGYNSPLHF. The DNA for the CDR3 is TGTGCCAGCAGACCGCGAACAGGGGACTTGATAGTTGGCTATAATTCACCCCTCCACTTT.

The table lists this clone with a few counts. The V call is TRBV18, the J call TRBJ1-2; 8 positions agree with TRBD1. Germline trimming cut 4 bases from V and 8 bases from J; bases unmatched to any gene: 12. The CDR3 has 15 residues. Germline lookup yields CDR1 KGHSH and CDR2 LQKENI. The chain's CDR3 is CASSRAQGAREGYTF. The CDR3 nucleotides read TGTGCCAGCTCACGGGCCCAGGGGGCGCGAGAAGGCTACACCTTC.

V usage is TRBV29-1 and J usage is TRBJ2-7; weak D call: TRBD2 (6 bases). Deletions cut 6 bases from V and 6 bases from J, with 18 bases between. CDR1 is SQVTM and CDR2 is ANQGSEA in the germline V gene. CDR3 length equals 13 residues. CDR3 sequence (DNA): TGCAGCGTGAGGGTTCGGGGGAGGCTCGAGCAGTACTTC. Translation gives CSVRVRGRLEQYF.

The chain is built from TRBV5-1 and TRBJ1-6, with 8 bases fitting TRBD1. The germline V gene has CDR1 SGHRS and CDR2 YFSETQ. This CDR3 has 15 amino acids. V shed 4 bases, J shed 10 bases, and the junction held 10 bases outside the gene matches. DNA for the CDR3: TGCGCCAGCAGCCGAAAACAGGGGGATGGATCACCCCTCCACTTT. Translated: CASSRKQGDGSPLHF.

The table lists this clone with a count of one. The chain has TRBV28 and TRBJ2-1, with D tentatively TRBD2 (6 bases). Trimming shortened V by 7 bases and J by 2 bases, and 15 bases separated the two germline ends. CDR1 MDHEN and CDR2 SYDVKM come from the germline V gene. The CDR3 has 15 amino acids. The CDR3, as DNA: TGTGCCAGCAATAGGCCCGGAGGGCCCTACAATGAGCAGTTCTTC. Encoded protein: CASNRPGGPYNEQFF.

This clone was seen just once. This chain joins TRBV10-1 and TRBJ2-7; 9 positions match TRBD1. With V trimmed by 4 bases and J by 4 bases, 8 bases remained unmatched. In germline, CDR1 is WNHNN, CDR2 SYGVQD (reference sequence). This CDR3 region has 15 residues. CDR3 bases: TGCGCCAGCAGTGGCAAGGGACAGGGTTGGTACGAGCAGTACTTC. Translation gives CASSGKGQGWYEQYF.

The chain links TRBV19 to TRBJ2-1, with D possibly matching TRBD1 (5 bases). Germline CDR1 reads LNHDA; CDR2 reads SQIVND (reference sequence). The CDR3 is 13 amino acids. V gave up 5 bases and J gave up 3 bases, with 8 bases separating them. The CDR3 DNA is TGTGCCAGTAGTTTCCAGGGCTACAATGAGCAGTTCTTC. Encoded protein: CASSFQGYNEQFF.

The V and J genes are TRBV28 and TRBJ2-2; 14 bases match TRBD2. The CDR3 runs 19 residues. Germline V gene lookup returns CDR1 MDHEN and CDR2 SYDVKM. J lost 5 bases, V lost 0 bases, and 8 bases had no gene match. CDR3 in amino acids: CASSLWTSGGAIRTGELFF. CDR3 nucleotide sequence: TGTGCCAGCAGTTTATGGACTAGCGGGGGGGCAATCCGAACCGGGGAGCTGTTTTTT.

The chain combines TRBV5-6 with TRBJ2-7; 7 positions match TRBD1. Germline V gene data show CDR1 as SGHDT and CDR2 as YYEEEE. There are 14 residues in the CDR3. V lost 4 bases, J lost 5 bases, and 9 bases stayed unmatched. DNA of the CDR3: TGTGCCAGCAGCCGCACCGGGACAGCCCACGAGCAGTACTTC. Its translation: CASSRTGTAHEQYF.

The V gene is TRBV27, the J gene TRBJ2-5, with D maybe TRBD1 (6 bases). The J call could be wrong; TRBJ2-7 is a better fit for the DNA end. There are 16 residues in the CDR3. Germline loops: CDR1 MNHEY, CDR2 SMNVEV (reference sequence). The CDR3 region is CASSPLQDRSSYEQYF. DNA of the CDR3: TGTGCCAGCAGTCCACTCCAAGACAGGAGCTCCTACGAGCAGTACTTC.